This section outlines one TCR beta chain sequence together with its context. Its antigen is not known. From 5'RACE with constant-segment primers came TCR alpha and TCR beta cDNA libraries that carried sample barcodes and UMIs. A single record per CDR3 protein comes from TCRdb applying MiXCR to the 5' RACE reads. The data hold some 250,000 distinct CDR3 sequences, with over 9% observed a single time. The record originates from a study of T-cell memory formation after mild COVID-19. The CDR3 spans 15 residues. Germline-derived CDR1 and CDR2 are SGHRS and YFSETQ. V dropped 3 bases and J dropped 3; count of bases not matched to a gene: 3. General study points: Balance between CD4 and CD8 was seen in clones contracting day 15 to 85, and a CD4+ lean was seen in later expanders.

The sequenced sample was PBMCs or a T cell subset sorted from them (not recorded which). This TCR was recovered from a man younger than 35 who had mild COVID-19 (a few samples of this study predate the infection). Cell type and time point are not known. The gene calls are TRBV5-1 and TRBJ2-2; TRBD1 matches at 9 bases. The CDR3: CASSSDRGDTGELFF. CDR3 DNA: TGCGCCAGCAGCTCAGACAGGGGGGACACCGGGGAGCTGTTTTTT.